Following are 26 T cell receptor beta chains from one sample sequenced in a study of blood T cell repertoires in COVID-19. Sequencing was performed with immunoSEQ multiplex PCR; in TCRdb, only in-frame clones are kept and a portion is missing. The table lists around 180,000 clones, about 85% of them singletons. Sequences were obtained from peripheral blood. These receptors were obtained from an elderly man with COVID-19, enrolled during active disease.

The chain links TRBV5-4 to TRBJ2-2; 9 bases agree with TRBD1. The CDR3 is 16 amino acids. V lost 6 bases and J lost 4; bases outside the gene matches: 10. In germline, CDR1 is SGHNT, CDR2 YYREEE (reference sequence). The CDR3 coding sequence is TGTGCCAGCACCGAACCGGGACAGGGTTTCACCGGGGAGCTGTTTTTT. It is translated as CASTEPGQGFTGELFF.

This chain joins TRBV27 and TRBJ1-1; D uncertain. This CDR3 has 14 residues. V lost 0 bases, J lost 0 bases, and 5 bases lay in between. The germline gives CDR1 MNHEY, CDR2 SMNVEV (reference sequence). CDR3 in DNA: TGTGCCAGCAGTTTATCCACTATGAACACTGAAGCTTTCTTT. The encoded protein is CASSLSTMNTEAFF.

This clone has a handful of counts. This chain joins TRBV4-1 and TRBJ1-5; D not certain. This CDR3 comprises 18 residues. V lost 0 bases to trimming and J lost 7 bases, with 22 bases between them. Germline V CDR1 and CDR2: MGHRA, YSYEKL. CDR3 residues: CASSQDVAGVGRRQPQHF. In DNA, the CDR3 is TGCGCCAGCAGCCAAGATGTGGCGGGAGTTGGACGGAGGCAGCCCCAGCATTTT.

Comments on this clone: The sample contains more than one DNA sequence encoding this CDR3. CDR3 coding DNA: TGTGCCAGCAGCCCCCTCAGCACAGATACGCAGTATTTT. The encoded protein is CASSPLSTDTQYF. The chain employs TRBV3-1 (or the pseudogene TRBV3-2) and TRBJ2-3; D unresolved. The CDR3 totals 13 residues. Trimming pared 4 bases from V and 0 bases from J, leaving 5 bases between. CDR1 and CDR2 from the germline V gene are LGHDT and YNNKEL (reference sequence).

CDR3 bases: TGTGCCAGCAGCGTAGATCTGAACACCGGGGAGCTGTTTTTT. It specifies CASSVDLNTGELFF. The V gene is TRBV9, the J gene TRBJ2-2; D call uncertain. This CDR3 is built from 14 residues. V was trimmed by 0 bases and J by 1 base, leaving 4 bases between them. Germline V gives CDR1 SGDLS, CDR2 YYNGEE.

This clone was counted a single time. This chain connects TRBV11-1 to TRBJ1-1; possibly TRBD1 for D (5 bases). V was shortened by 5 bases and J by 4 bases, with 14 bases between the two germline ends. This CDR3 has 14 amino acids. The germline V gene encodes CDR1 SGHAT and CDR2 FQDESV (reference sequence). DNA of the CDR3: TGTGCCAGCAGCCCGGGACTTACCGGCACTGAAGCTTTCTTT. Residues: CASSPGLTGTEAFF. Variable domain in full (rest from reference TRBV11-1 and TRBJ1-1): EAEVAQSPRYKITEKSQAVAFWCDPISGHATLYWYRQILGQGPELLVQFQDESVVDDSQLPKDRFSAERLKGVDSTLKIQPAELGDSAMYLCASSPGLTGTEAFFGQGTRLTVV.

The rearrangement links TRBV5-1 to TRBJ2-7; 9 nucleotides line up with TRBD2. The CDR3 runs to 15 residues. V gave up 0 bases and J gave up 5 bases; unmatched junction bases: 6. Germline V gives CDR1 SGHRS, CDR2 YFSETQ. The CDR3 region is CASSLAASGADEQYF. The CDR3 DNA is TGCGCCAGCAGCTTGGCGGCTAGCGGGGCCGACGAGCAGTACTTC.

The chain carries TRBV6-2 or TRBV6-3 and TRBJ2-3, with a possible D match to TRBD1 (6 bases). Deletions cut 2 bases from V and 6 bases from J, with 12 bases between. CDR1 and CDR2 from the germline V gene are MNHEY and SVGEGT. CDR3 length equals 14 residues. In nucleotides, the CDR3 is TGTGCCAGCAGTTACCAGGGGCAGGGGGATACGCAGTATTTT. It encodes CASSYQGQGDTQYF.

The rearrangement links TRBV3-1 (or the pseudogene TRBV3-2) to TRBJ1-2, with unresolved D. The CDR3 loop spans 12 amino acids. Germline CDR1 reads LGHDT; CDR2 reads YNNKEL (reference sequence). The V gene lost 4 bases and the J gene lost 8 bases, with 11 bases spanning the gap. The CDR3: CASSLPDGGYTF. For the CDR3, the DNA is TGTGCCAGCAGCCTCCCCGATGGCGGCTACACCTTC.

This sequence joins TRBV5-1 and TRBJ2-3; 16 nucleotides agree with TRBD2. The V gene end was trimmed by 5 bases and the J gene end by 2 bases; junction bases not matched to a gene: 8. Germline CDR1 reads SGHRS; CDR2 reads YFSETQ. This CDR3 is built from 18 residues. The CDR3 nucleotides are TGCGCCAGCAGACCCCCGGGACTAGCGGGGGGGTACACAGATACGCAGTATTTT. Translating it yields CASRPPGLAGGYTDTQYF.

The chain uses TRBV18 and TRBJ1-4; 9 nucleotides agree with TRBD1. The CDR3 covers 16 residues. With V trimmed by 0 bases and J by 6 bases, 5 bases remained unmatched. Germline V CDR1 and CDR2: KGHSH, LQKENI. CDR3 in amino acids: CASSPPGQGRYEKLFF. The CDR3 DNA reads as TGTGCCAGCTCACCACCGGGACAGGGCCGGTATGAAAAACTGTTTTTT.

The rearrangement links TRBV2 to TRBJ2-7, with 10 bases fitting TRBD1. Germline CDR1 and CDR2: SNHLY and FYNNEI. The J segment lost 4 bases and the V segment lost 4 bases, leaving 4 bases of the junction unmatched. The CDR3 has 14 residues. The CDR3 DNA reads TGTGCCAGCAGTGCCCTGGGACAGGGGTACGAGCAGTACTTC. This sequence encodes CASSALGQGYEQYF.

This chain uses TRBV15 with TRBJ1-2, with D uncertain. Germline V gene sequence: CDR1 LNHNV, CDR2 YYDKDF (reference sequence). The CDR3 consists of 14 residues. The germline V and J ends were trimmed by 7 bases and 2 bases, with 14 bases remaining between them. The CDR3 loop is CATTHRTGNYGYTF. The CDR3 region has the DNA TGTGCCACCACGCATAGGACGGGAAACTATGGCTACACCTTC.

The V and J genes are TRBV5-6 and TRBJ2-1; 12 nucleotides agree with TRBD2. After removal of 3 bases from V and 7 bases from J, the junction contained 5 bases not matched to a gene. The CDR3 is made up of 15 amino acids. Germline loops: CDR1 SGHDT, CDR2 YYEEEE. The CDR3 sequence: CASSSGLAGTNEQFF. CDR3 nucleotide sequence: TGTGCCAGCAGCTCTGGACTAGCGGGGACGAATGAGCAGTTCTTC.

The chain couples TRBV7-2 to TRBJ1-4; TRBD1 is a possible D gene (6 bases). The V end lost 8 bases, the J end lost 3 bases, and 10 bases lay between the germline ends. CDR1 is SGHTA, CDR2 FQGNSA, per germline. The CDR3 runs to 13 residues. DNA of the CDR3: TGTGCCAGCGGGGGCGCTGCTAATGAAAAACTGTTTTTT. Translation gives CASGGAANEKLFF.

CDR3 amino acids: CASSREILNTIYF. CDR3 in DNA: TGTGCCAGCTCGAGGGAGATATTAAACACCATATATTTT. The chain has TRBV12-3 or TRBV12-4 and TRBJ1-3, with D hard to call. V shed 8 bases and J shed 6 bases, with 14 bases lying between them. The CDR3 runs to 13 residues.

The chain employs TRBV4-2 and TRBJ1-4, with D tentatively TRBD1 (5 bases). The CDR3 totals 16 residues. V lost 3 bases and J lost 5, with 16 bases in between. Germline V lookup: CDR1 LGHNA, CDR2 YNFKEQ. The CDR3 here is CASSQEYLTENEKLFF. The CDR3 DNA reads as TGTGCCAGCAGCCAGGAATACCTGACAGAAAATGAAAAACTGTTTTTT.

This clone was seen more than once but under ten times. V gene TRBV6-2 or TRBV6-3 combines with J gene TRBJ1-6, with a weak D call TRBD1 (5 bases). This CDR3 has 17 amino acids. Trimming shortened V by 2 bases and J by 8 bases, and 19 bases separated the two germline ends. The V gene's germline CDR1 is MNHEY and CDR2 SVGEGT. The CDR3, as DNA: TGTGCCAGCAGTTACCCCGGTCGCTCGCAGGGTGATTCACCCCTCCACTTT. Translated: CASSYPGRSQGDSPLHF.

This clone was detected once. This sequence joins TRBV2 and TRBJ2-5, with D tentatively TRBD2 (6 bases). In germline, CDR1 is SNHLY, CDR2 FYNNEI. The CDR3 is 15 amino acids. V lost 5 bases, J lost 5 bases, and 18 bases lay in between. In nucleotides, the CDR3 is TGTGCCAGCAGTCCAGTAACTAGCAGTACGGAGACCCAGTACTTC. Its translation is CASSPVTSSTETQYF. The whole variable domain, filled in from reference TRBV2 and TRBJ2-5, reads EPEVTQTPSHQVTQMGQEVILRCVPISNHLYFYWYRQILGQKVEFLVSFYNNEISEKSEIFDDQFSVERPDGSNFTLKIRSTKLEDSAMYFCASSPVTSSTETQYFGPGTRLLVL.

The rearrangement links TRBV7-2 to TRBJ1-5; TRBD1 matches 9 bases. This CDR3 has 14 residues. Germline-derived CDR1 and CDR2 are SGHTA and FQGNSA. J lost 7 bases, V lost 5 bases, and 6 bases had no gene match. This CDR3 is CASSVQGAQQPQHF. The CDR3 DNA follows: TGTGCCAGCAGCGTACAGGGGGCGCAACAGCCCCAGCATTTT.

This clone appeared a single time. The chain uses TRBV6-2 or TRBV6-3 and TRBJ2-5, with D maybe TRBD1 (6 bases). Trimming pared 6 bases from V and 5 bases from J, leaving 16 bases between. The CDR3 sequence is 14 residues long. From germline, CDR1 is MNHEY and CDR2 SVGEGT. Here the CDR3 reads CASSRLQGRETQYF. The CDR3 region has the DNA TGTGCCAGCAGCCGTTTACAGGGCAGGGAGACCCAGTACTTC.

The V gene is TRBV7-3, the J gene TRBJ2-5, with TRBD2 as a possible D gene (5 bases). The CDR3 runs to 15 residues. Trimming removed 5 bases from V and 5 bases from J, with 18 bases in between. Germline V CDR1 and CDR2: SGHTA, FQGTGA. CDR3 protein: CASSQTAVRGETQYF. CDR3 coding DNA: TGTGCCAGCAGCCAAACCGCGGTCCGGGGTGAGACCCAGTACTTC.

This clone has just a few counts. The chain has TRBV6-5 and TRBJ1-5; the match to TRBD1 covers 9 bases. The CDR3 sequence is 13 residues long. CDR1 and CDR2 (germline): MNHEY, SVGAGI. The V gene end was trimmed by 4 bases and the J gene end by 5 bases; junction bases not matched to a gene: 0. This CDR3 reads CASSWTGDQPQHF. CDR3 in DNA: TGTGCCAGCAGTTGGACAGGGGATCAGCCCCAGCATTTT.

This clone has a single count. The chain has TRBV5-1 and TRBJ2-7; 9 bases agree with TRBD1. Germline CDR1 reads SGHRS; CDR2 reads YFSETQ. V was pared by 0 bases and J by 7 bases, with 11 bases of the junction left unmatched. CDR3 length: 16 residues. The CDR3 reads CASSLDGGTGLREQYF. DNA of the CDR3: TGCGCCAGCAGCTTGGATGGCGGGACAGGGCTTCGGGAGCAGTACTTC.

The chain combines TRBV7-6 with TRBJ2-3; D is ambiguous. Germline V CDR1 and CDR2: SGHVS, FNYEAQ. Trimming took 3 bases from V and 3 from J, leaving 4 bases between them. The CDR3 has 12 residues. The CDR3 DNA reads TGTGCCAGCAGCTTTCAGACAGATACGCAGTATTTT. Protein sequence: CASSFQTDTQYF.

On this clone itself: Within the sample, other DNA sequences also encode this same CDR3. This chain links TRBV18 with TRBJ1-1, with D unclear. Per the germline V gene, CDR1 is KGHSH and CDR2 is LQKENI. The CDR3 sequence is 13 residues long. V lost 6 bases and J lost 1, with 9 bases in between. CDR3 in amino acids: CASSPTQNTEAFF. The DNA of the CDR3 is TGTGCCAGCTCCCCGACACAGAACACTGAAGCTTTCTTT. The variable domain in full, with the rest retrieved from reference TRBV18 and TRBJ1-1, is NAGVMQNPRHLVRRRGQEARLRCSPMKGHSHVYWYRQLPEEGLKFMVYLQKENIIDESGMPKERFSAEFPKEGPSILRIQQVVRGDSAAYFCASSPTQNTEAFFGQGTRLTVV.